This T cell receptor (beta chain) emerged from a study of cytomegalovirus exposure and HLA in healthy donors. Study background: Early released data comprised about 90 million unique TCRs from HLA-typed donors.

PCR used 60 Vbeta primers and 13 Jbeta primers. Only in-frame clones appear in the TCRdb table, and some are missing; sequencing was by immunoSEQ multiplex PCR. The sample holds about 100,000 clones, roughly 60% seen once. This clone was seen a single time. Its specificity is unknown. Study-level results: Reported results showed that the classifier diagnosed cytomegalovirus status with high specificity and sensitivity. Most TCR sequences showed up rarely, but some public TCRs showed up in many donors.

The clonotype was recovered from a human donor in good health. Sequencing was performed on PBMCs.

This CDR3 is CASSPTGFYSNQPQHF. The DNA of the CDR3 is TGTGCCAGCTCACCCACAGGGTTTTATAGCAATCAGCCCCAGCATTTT. V and J are TRBV18 and TRBJ1-5; weak D call: TRBD1 (6 bases). V dropped 3 bases and J dropped 0 bases, with 12 bases sitting between them. CDR3 length: 16 amino acids. From germline, CDR1 is KGHSH and CDR2 LQKENI.